This T cell receptor beta chain was observed in a study of low-dose radiotherapy and immunotherapy resistance in tumors. Overall study context: A total of 6.5 Gy was given to Cohort 1 as 0.5 Gy per fraction every 2 weeks. On a schedule of every two weeks, intravenous cyclophosphamide at a dose of 200 mg/m2 was delivered one day before each radiation and immunotherapy administration.

Time point noted: before trial treatment. The therapy administered to donors comprised nivolumab, ipilimumab, aspirin, low-dose cyclophosphamide and low-dose radiotherapy. This clonotype was counted at least ten times. Primers used for first-strand cDNA, a TRAV- and TRBV-specific set, covered both alpha and beta chains. TCR amplification involved about 19 PCR cycles with a constant-region primer and V-primer adapter. TCRdb itself ran the reads through MiXCR, one entry per CDR3 protein. The data hold 60,000 to 90,000 distinct CDR3 sequences, with roughly 30% observed a single time. CDR3 length: 13 residues. V was pared by 7 bases and J by 6 bases, with 15 bases between. Germline CDR1 is LNHDA and CDR2 is SQIVND (reference sequence).

The sequence was collected from a female donor with ovarian cancer. The starting material was PBMCs, obtained before treatment. The rearrangement links TRBV19 to TRBJ1-2; no firm D call. This chain's CDR3 is CASTSTGRDGYTF. The CDR3 DNA is TGTGCCAGTACATCCACGGGGAGGGATGGCTACACCTTC. Full variable domain (outside the CDR3, taken from reference TRBV19 and TRBJ1-2): DGGITQSPKYLFRKEGQNVTLSCEQNLNHDAMYWYRQDPGQGLRLIYYSQIVNDFQKGDIAEGYSVSREKKESFPLTVTSAQKNPTAFYLCASTSTGRDGYTFGSGTRLTVV.